This T cell receptor beta chain originates from a study of identical twins (dated by TCRdb to about 2016). The study in broad terms: To test whether fetal clonotypes persist, this study deep-sequenced TCR alpha and beta repertoires from monozygotic twins, from unrelated adults of various ages, and from cord blood. To rule out contamination, the twin experiments were replicated at different times with different library preparation protocols.

Only healthy Caucasian donors were included. Three pairs of female monozygotic twins, all aged roughly 18 to 29 years, were included in the twin cohort. Positive isolation kits from Invitrogen were used to isolate CD4+ and CD8+ T cell populations. This clonotype has a handful of counts. Its antigen remains unidentified. It has no much larger one-base neighbor in the sample; base qualities were not kept. Libraries were constructed by 5' RACE. Sequencing instrument: Illumina HiSeq 2000. Template switching added a universal primer binding site, and the final cDNA carried a unique molecular identifier that allowed TCR cDNA molecules to be counted accurately. First-strand cDNA for TCR alpha and beta chains was synthesized from specific primers in the conserved constant-segment region. To control for contamination, each cDNA library was double barcoded with a SMART-Mk sample barcode plus Illumina barcodes. Two successive PCR steps introduced TruSeq adapter sequences along with Illumina sample barcodes. TCR alpha and beta cDNA libraries were sequenced on the Illumina HiSeq platform with custom primers. The authors processed their data as follows. Unique molecular identifiers were extracted from raw reads with MiGEC, and CDR3 positions were determined with MiXCR. For each individual, recombination models were inferred using an EM algorithm with the repgenHMM and IGoR tools. The analysis of shared clonotypes was done with the tcR package in R, with sharing normalized by the product of cloneset sizes. Out-of-frame nonproductive sequences were analyzed to study raw recombination free of thymic and clonal selection effects. Clones were called with MiXCR by TCRdb after fastp trimmed the public reads at Q25, and only in-frame beta chains were retained. Rows are combined by CDR3 protein, so each entry shows the most common genes and DNA. These V and J calls rely on TCRdb rather than the paper's analysis. This sample is represented by 500,000 to 550,000 distinct CDR3 sequences; 20% to 25% of them were singletons. In total, the top ten clones hold 0.48% of the sample.

Study-wide conclusions, independent of this receptor: Because the same donors could not be followed over many years, the conclusions relied on cross-sectional statistical analysis. Compared with coincidental sharing between unrelated individuals, out-of-frame TCR alpha sequences shared between twins showed an excess of sequences with low generation probability. Fewer insertions were carried by abundant cord blood beta clonotypes, a similar but weaker trend appeared in young adult naive repertoires, and no such trend appeared in memory repertoires. Out-of-frame TCR alpha sharing in monozygotic twins was systematically underestimated by recombination models, whereas sharing between unrelated individuals was in agreement with the recombination models. In beta out-of-frame sequences, excess twin sharing was weaker, because having fewer shared sequences lowered the signal-to-noise ratio. Zero-insertion analyses could be partly confounded by invariant T cells such as MAIT and iNKT, though diverse VJ usage argued against such confounding for most clonotypes.

Inclusive of the bounding cysteine and phenylalanine, the CDR3 is 13 residues long. The kept DNA is CDR3 alone, 39 bases in frame from the first base. The germline V gene gives CDR1 as SGHRS and CDR2 as YFSETQ. V loses 5 bases, J loses 1 base, and the germline ends lie 9 bases apart. These data also formed part of another study, on yellow fever vaccine responses in identical twins. From the second report: According to the authors, the vaccine-induced T cell response in identical twins seemed to be partly convergent and partly specific to each individual. The study precisely tracked vaccine-responding T cell clones in identical twins.

This receptor was identified in a woman aged 18-29 years in good health. The rearranged chain carries TRBV5-1 and TRBJ2-5; TRBD2 is possibly the D segment (6 matching bases). Sequencing used CD4+ T cells sorted from blood. The CDR3 has the sequence CASREGVQETQYF. The DNA sequence is as follows: TGCGCCAGCAGGGAGGGAGTCCAAGAGACCCAGTACTTC.